The T cell receptor beta chain described here comes from a study of cytomegalovirus exposure and HLA in healthy donors (dated by TCRdb to about 2017). Regarding the research as a whole: According to an earlier analysis of around 600 of the donors, about 180 million T cells yielded roughly 110 million unique TCR beta sequences and less than 300 Gb of sequence data. Around 320 gigabases of sequencing data and approximately 85 million unique TCR sequences were included in an early release covering 550 to 800 HLA-typed donors. Among the roughly 400 genotyped donors, around 79% belonged to the genetic ancestry cluster associated with self-reported Caucasian donors. The study aimed to test whether signatures of past pathogen exposure could be identified by cataloging public T cell receptors. The study used immunosequencing to profile the T cell repertoires of more than 650 subjects and linked those repertoires to cytomegalovirus serostatus. Besides the first cohort of about 730 subjects, a separate validation cohort made up of over 100 different subjects was used. High-throughput TCR immunosequencing, statistical association of individual TCRs with disease status, and machine learning were combined to predict cytomegalovirus infection status. To study patterns of TCR occurrence, a later analysis re-analyzed previously published TCR beta repertoires from around 660 donors and added high-resolution HLA genotyping. The later analysis used no new phenotypic data to find candidate immune exposures, relying instead on TCR beta sequences and their occurrence across donors. In an earlier analysis of a few hundred of the donors, high-throughput TCR beta sequencing was used to judge whether each TCR beta V gene segment behaved as functional or pseudogenic. Alongside the repertoire data, information on donor age, sex, ethnicity and CMV serostatus was compiled. In a later genetic analysis, genome-wide SNP genotypes for 398 of the 666 donors were used, and that subset was treated as a discovery cohort. Every discovery cohort repertoire had been produced on one sequencing platform. HLA typing included class I and class II loci at four-digit resolution. The number of donors typed differed by locus, with about 629-630 for A, B, C, DRB1 and DQB1, around 520 for DQA1, 600 to 610 for DPA1, and under 490 for DPB1. A handful of DR-DQ haplotypes were handled as single units for association and clustering because linkage in the cohort was strong. On average, around 200,000 unique TCR beta nucleotide sequences were sequenced per donor among 350 to 400 genotyped donors of the cohort, with roughly 20% of those sequences being non-productive.

As for this clone: Which antigen it targets is not known. No much larger clone exists at a distance of one base, and base qualities are not known.

To prepare the library, the immunoSEQ multiplex PCR assay was applied. For the multiplex PCR, a mixture combining 60 forward primers for TCR Vbeta segments and 13 reverse primers for TCR Jbeta segments was used. Amplification of the CDR3 region of rearranged TCR beta genes was performed with a multiplex PCR assay on genomic DNA. The amplified TCR beta libraries were sequenced on the Illumina HiSeq System as 87-base-pair reads. On the authors' methods: A later analysis counted tens of millions of unique TCR beta chains across the 690 or so repertoires, and some 12 million of these chains were shared by at least two donors. Raw reads were error-corrected and collapsed into unique sequences with a nearest-neighbor algorithm that merged closely related sequences to remove PCR and sequencing errors. To assign V, D and J gene segments, CDR3 sequences were aligned to IMGT reference sequences. Each retained sequence needed at least a six-nucleotide match to both a V gene segment and a J gene segment. A rearrangement counted as productive if the CDR3 had no stop codons and remained in frame with V and J, and every other rearrangement counted as non-productive. Following IMGT convention, CDR3 was defined as the stretch from the second conserved V-encoded cysteine to the conserved J-encoded phenylalanine. Sequences without an unambiguous match to a single V gene segment were excluded from the earlier analysis of 450 to 750 of the donors. In an earlier analysis of around 590 of the donors, a V segment was called functional when productive rearrangements were above 56.7%, and segregating when the standard deviation between donors exceeded 5%. A statistical classification framework was built for diagnosing cytomegalovirus status from the catalog of TCR beta chain sequences. V and J gene assignment, in a later analysis, came from comparing TCR nucleotide sequences with IMGT/GENE-DB human TR gene sequences. In a later analysis, CDR3 sequences and most-parsimonious VDJ recombination scenarios were assigned using the TCRdist pipeline. In a later analysis, every TCR beta chain was defined by the combination of its CDR3 amino acid sequence and its V-gene family, and reads without a unique V-gene family were dropped. To address suspected cross-contamination and a sequencing artifact, a later analysis removed around 600 highly shared, low-generation-probability nucleotide sequences. In a later analysis, a clonal expansion index was calculated for each public chain from normalized within-repertoire ranks of inferred template counts. In a later analysis, generation probabilities were computed with a VDJ recombination model fitted to out-of-frame rearrangements, and the resulting probabilities were checked against IGoR. In a later analysis, TCR-TCR, TCR-HLA and TCR-CMV co-occurrence was scored with hypergeometric tests, and a repertoire-size bias correction was applied to TCR pairs. A later analysis estimated false discovery rates by permuting HLA or CMV assignments 20 times. In a later analysis, co-occurring TCRs were grouped using DBSCAN, and TCRdist sequence similarity was added for clustering within HLA-allele-positive subsets. Co-occurrence clustering excluded repertoires with fewer than 30,000 or more than 120,000 public chains, plus five with anomalous nucleotide sharing. TCRdb took over this immuneACCESS table, retaining in-frame rearrangements with V and J assigned. Such tables are incomplete; in checked studies, under half of the missing clones stem from an unresolved V gene, and the remainder is unexplained. That table supplies the V and J calls and clone size; D and trimming were determined from the DNA. Within this sample are around 190,000 clones, with about nine tenths of them counted one time only. Jointly, the top ten make up approximately 0.98% of the sample.

CDR1 and CDR2 were assigned from the germline V gene (reference sequence) as SEHNR and FQNEAQ. The CDR3, from cysteine to phenylalanine, totals 12 residues. The only DNA kept is the CDR3, 36 bases in frame from the first base. Cut back by 5 bases and 3 bases, the V and J ends lie 8 bases apart. The study at large found these results: For the cohort, immune exposure information was limited to CMV serostatus. The authors suggested that the approach could potentially be generalized to other disease states and immunological phenotypes. In a later genetic analysis, a missense DCLRE1C variant was associated with V-gene and J-gene trimming of TCR beta chains, and the association was replicated in an independent cohort. Because some donors lacked HLA typing at each locus, the association tests relied only on the typed subset. A further reported finding was that TCR beta sequences accurately predicted the HLA-A and HLA-B alleles for most subjects in the first cohort. A later analysis reported that several top co-occurrence clusters appeared linked to parvovirus B19, influenza, CMV and Epstein-Barr virus. Strong co-occurrence of HLA alleles, especially DR and DQ, made assigning TCR associations to individual alleles difficult. Some IMGT-functional V segments, including TRBV6-2 and TRBV6-3, could not be told apart with the 87-base-pair reads, so those segments were excluded. Compared with the 666-donor mean, donors in an Asian-associated ancestry cluster had fewer N-insertions in productive TCRs, according to a later genetic analysis. The classifier was reported to diagnose cytomegalovirus status with high specificity and sensitivity in both the original cohort and the validation cohort. In this cohort, only TCR beta chains were sequenced, and detectable features were limited by the absence of alpha or paired-chain data. Most TCR sequences were seen in very few donors, while some public TCRs were found in many individuals. According to a later analysis, TCR association rates differed among HLA loci, with DRB1 alleles showing the most associated TCRs and HLA-C alleles showing the fewest. Most CMV-associated TCR beta chains appeared to be HLA-restricted in a later analysis, and the HLA associations seemed to be driven largely by CMV exposure. The sequencing pipeline was judged likely to have produced a cluster of highly shared sequence variants as a technical artifact. At a false discovery rate of 0.05, a later analysis linked about 17,000 TCR beta sequences to specific HLA alleles. The earlier analysis of a few hundred of the donors excluded some 15 rarely observed V segments, including chromosome 9 orphons, because counts were too low. The study gave a list of some 150 TCR beta chains associated with cytomegalovirus. Compared with equally common non-associated chains, HLA-associated TCR beta chains in a later analysis were more clonally expanded and had lower generation probabilities. Linkage disequilibrium might explain the correlated functional status among segregating V segments, but an unknown experimental factor could not be excluded. The presence/absence analyses assumed that sequencing depth was roughly uniform across donors, and that assumption may not be true. An earlier analysis of some 560 of the donors showed that most TCR beta V segments appeared in productive rearrangements either about 90% or about 30% of the time, which broadly matched IMGT annotations. A few of the identified cytomegalovirus-associated TCR beta chains were confirmed in vitro to be specific for cytomegalovirus antigens.

The cohort comprised several hundred healthy bone marrow donors. At the time of sampling, all cohort members were nominally healthy, though unrecorded immune exposures were likely present. The donor tested CMV seronegative, placing the donor among the 350 or so seronegative members of the cohort. A peripheral blood sample was provided by each donor, and peripheral blood mononuclear cells were used for TCR beta sequencing. The Qiagen DNeasy Blood Extraction Kit was used to extract genomic DNA from the blood cell samples. Recombination connected TRBV7-9 to TRBJ2-7, with TRBD2 as a weak D call on 5 bases. Sequencing was performed on PBMCs. The TCR sequence derives from a boy between 2 and 15 years old in good health and CMV-seronegative. This receptor has the CDR3 CASSPDYYEQYF. The nucleotide sequence is given as TGTGCCAGCAGCCCAGACTACTACGAGCAGTACTTC.